This record covers a single T cell receptor beta chain. The data stem from a study of blood T cell repertoires in COVID-19. The CDR3 runs to 16 residues. V trimming: 3 bases; J trimming: 10 bases; junction bases outside the gene matches: 9. CDR1 MNHEY and CDR2 SVGAGI come from the germline V gene. Recruited during active infection, patients (from Seattle) were subsequently followed longitudinally. In the study's own analysis: Reference gene primer amplification in the assay estimated nucleated cell counts. Sequenced by immunoSEQ multiplex PCR; TCRdb stores in-frame clones only, minus some. Clone size and V and J calls were adopted from that table, with D and trimming inferred from the DNA. The data show 380,000 or so clones, 65% to 90% seen once.

The chain links TRBV6-5 to TRBJ1-6, with 10 bases that match TRBD1. Sequenced sample: peripheral blood. The receptor was derived from a woman aged 55-70 years with COVID-19, enrolled during active disease. The CDR3 DNA is TGTGCCAGCAGTTATCGGACAGGGGGAGGCTCCTCACCCCTCCACTTT. This sequence encodes CASSYRTGGGSSPLHF.